The 8 T cell receptor beta chains in this list originate from one sample, sequenced in a study of cytomegalovirus exposure and HLA in healthy donors. Vbeta (60) and Jbeta (13) primers were used in the PCR. Using immunoSEQ multiplex PCR, the repertoire was profiled, and TCRdb retains in-frame clones only, with some absent. This table holds about 43,000 clones, 51% found once. The specimen sequenced was PBMCs. These receptors all stem from a man aged 55-75 years in good health and CMV-seronegative.

The chain has TRBV28 and TRBJ2-4, with 9 nucleotides matching TRBD1. The CDR3 sequence is 15 residues long. Germline-derived CDR1 and CDR2 are MDHEN and SYDVKM. V was clipped by 4 bases and J by 5 bases; unmatched bases: 6. DNA of the CDR3: TGTGCCAGCAGTTCCTCCGGGACAGGGCAAAACATTCAGTACTTC. Protein: CASSSSGTGQNIQYF.

For the CDR3, the DNA is TGCGCCAGCAGCGGGGCGTCTGGGGAGACCCAGTACTTC. It encodes CASSGASGETQYF. The chain employs TRBV5-1 and TRBJ2-5, with D perhaps TRBD1 (5 bases). CDR3 length: 13 amino acids. Looked up from germline, CDR1 is SGHRS and CDR2 is YFSETQ. With 4 bases removed from V and 5 bases from J, the gap between germline ends came to 12 bases.

This sequence joins TRBV6-6 and TRBJ1-2; 7 nucleotides line up with TRBD1. The CDR3 is 13 residues long. The ends lost 1 base at V and 7 bases at J; junction bases unmatched: 3. The V gene's germline CDR1 is MNHNY and CDR2 SVGAGI (reference sequence). The CDR3 nucleotides are TGTGCCAGCAGTTACTTGACAGGGCCTGGCTACACCTTC. Translation: CASSYLTGPGYTF.

This chain links TRBV27 with TRBJ1-5; D is perhaps TRBD1 (5 bases). This CDR3 spans 13 amino acids. Germline lookup yields CDR1 MNHEY and CDR2 SMNVEV (reference sequence). The V end lost 4 bases, the J end lost 9 bases, and 13 bases lay between the germline ends. The CDR3 DNA reads as TGTGCCAGCAGTTCCGCGGGACCGGGGCCCCAGCATTTT. Translating it yields CASSSAGPGPQHF.

The chain links TRBV7-2 to TRBJ2-5, with 7 bases lining up with TRBD2. This CDR3 is built from 16 residues. J gave up 7 bases and V 1 base, and 12 bases lay outside the gene matches. Per germline, CDR1 SGHTA and CDR2 FQGNSA. The CDR3 spells CASSLERASGEVTQYF. DNA for the CDR3: TGTGCCAGCAGCTTAGAGCGAGCTAGCGGAGAGGTGACCCAGTACTTC.

A few counts support this clone. The chain links TRBV5-4 to TRBJ1-1; tentative D call: TRBD1 (6 bases). The germline CDR1 and CDR2 sequences are SGHNT and YYREEE (reference sequence). Trimming left V 3 bases short and J 2 bases short, with 17 bases between. The CDR3 is 16 amino acids. The CDR3 nucleotides are TGTGCCAGCAGCTCGACAGTGGGAGGGGGAAACACTGAAGCTTTCTTT. It translates to CASSSTVGGGNTEAFF. The variable domain in full, with the rest retrieved from reference TRBV5-4 and TRBJ1-1, is ETGVTQSPTHLIKTRGQQVTLRCSSQSGHNTVSWYQQALGQGPQFIFQYYREEENGRGNFPPRFSGLQFPNYSSELNVNALELDDSALYLCASSSTVGGGNTEAFFGQGTRLTVV.

The chain links TRBV4-2 to TRBJ2-7; TRBD2 aligns across 7 bases. V lost 1 base to trimming and J lost 3 bases; unmatched junction nucleotides: 9. This CDR3 has 16 residues. Germline V lookup: CDR1 LGHNA, CDR2 YNFKEQ. The CDR3 reads CASSQGLQTSNYEQYF. For the CDR3, the DNA is TGTGCCAGCAGCCAAGGCCTCCAGACTAGCAACTACGAGCAGTACTTC.

The chain has TRBV6-6 and TRBJ1-6, with D tentatively TRBD1 (5 bases). Trimming took off 3 bases at V and 14 bases at J, with 11 bases between the two ends. CDR3 length: 12 residues. CDR1 MNHNY and CDR2 SVGAGI come from the germline V gene (reference sequence). CDR3: CASSYQGITLHF. The CDR3 region has the DNA TGTGCCAGCAGTTATCAGGGTATCACCCTCCACTTT.